This TCR beta chain was recorded in a study of CD8 T cell repertoires and HIV-1 epitope variants. About the research overall: Epitopes were three Gag families plus Nef HW9 and YT9. An uncultured baseline aliquot held 1M T cells.

Per germline, CDR1 LGHNA and CDR2 YNFKEQ. The CDR3 is made up of 19 amino acids. V was clipped by 0 bases and J by 4 bases, with 22 bases between them. Study results and limitations: The assay identified only TCR beta chains of antigen-proliferating T cells.

Assay: immunoSEQ multiplex PCR; the TCRdb copy retains only in-frame clones and omits some. The sample comprises 4,000 to 5,000 clones, under 70% of which are singletons, and approximately 44% rests with the top ten. On this clone: Antigen specificity is unknown.

This TCR came from a male donor with HIV. The chain is built from TRBV4-2 and TRBJ2-1; D assignment may be TRBD1 or TRBD2 (6 bases each). The sequencing sample was made of cultured CD8+ T cells derived from PBMCs. This CDR3 is CASSQEDHGGISGYNEQFF. DNA for the CDR3: TGTGCCAGCAGCCAAGAAGATCACGGGGGCATCAGCGGATACAATGAGCAGTTCTTC.